These T cell receptor beta chains were read from a single sample in a study of OX40 agonist ivuxolimab in advanced cancers. The assay was immunoSEQ multiplex PCR, and TCRdb's table has in-frame clones only and misses some. The sample has 65,000 to 85,000 clones, 84% seen once. The sequenced sample was CD4+ or CD8+ T cells sorted from blood, obtained in a trial of the OX40 agonist ivuxolimab. These receptors originate from an adult with an advanced solid tumor such as melanoma, head and neck, liver or kidney cancer. The CDR3 runs from the conserved cysteine through the conserved F or W. D genes are given only for firm matches. Clone size is not always given. Where it is, it says once, few, many or a class for expanded clones.

clone_size,d_call,j_call,v_call,cdr3_nt,cdr3_aa
NA,NA,TRBJ1-2,TRBV6-1,TGTGCCAGCAGTTATTTAAGTGGCTACACCTTC,CASSYLSGYTF
NA,NA,TRBJ2-5,TRBV5-5,TGTGCCAGCAGCCTAGAAGAGACCCAGTACTTC,CASSLEETQYF
NA,NA,TRBJ1-2,TRBV7-8,TGTGCCAGCATCCCAAAAGCCAGGGTGCCCTATGGCTACACCTTC,CASIPKARVPYGYTF
NA,NA,TRBJ2-7,TRBV7-9,TGTGCCAGCAGCGGGCGGAAGGGCGACTACGAGCAGTACTTC,CASSGRKGDYEQYF
NA,TRBD1,TRBJ2-7,TRBV6-5,TGTGCCAGCAGTTACTTGGGCCACGGACAGGGCTACGAGCAGTACTTC,CASSYLGHGQGYEQYF
NA,TRBD1,TRBJ1-1,TRBV29-1,TGCAGCGTGGATGGGGACAGGAGAACCACTGAAGCTTTCTTT,CSVDGDRRTTEAFF
NA,NA,TRBJ2-7,TRBV5-4,TGTGCCAGCAGCCCGGTACAGGGTGACTACGAGCAGTACTTC,CASSPVQGDYEQYF
NA,TRBD1,TRBJ1-5,TRBV5-4,TGTGCCAGCAGCCCCGGGACAGGGGGCACCCAGCCCCAGCATTTT,CASSPGTGGTQPQHF
NA,NA,TRBJ2-7,TRBV6-1,TGTGCCAGCAGTGAAAGATGGTACGAGCAGTACTTC,CASSERWYEQYF
NA,NA,TRBJ1-2,TRBV6-1,TGTGCCAGCGGCAGAGGATTGTTTGGCTACACCTTC,CASGRGLFGYTF
NA,TRBD1,TRBJ1-2,TRBV9,TGTGCCAGCAGCGCAAATTGGGACAGCTTCTATGGCTACACCTTC,CASSANWDSFYGYTF
NA,NA,TRBJ2-7,TRBV30,TGTGCCTGGAGTAAAAGGGAAGAGCAGTACTTC,CAWSKREEQYF
few,NA,TRBJ1-6,TRBV9,TGTGCCAGCAGCGTGGGGGGACATCGTAATTCACCCCTCCACTTT,CASSVGGHRNSPLHF
NA,NA,TRBJ2-5,TRBV9,TGTGCCAGCAGCGTAAGCCCGGGGCTCGGGGAGACCCAGTACTTC,CASSVSPGLGETQYF
NA,NA,TRBJ2-6,TRBV4-1,TGCGCCAGCAGCTTCCGGCAGGCCCGGGGAGGGGCCAACGTCCTGACTTTC,CASSFRQARGGANVLTF
NA,TRBD1,TRBJ1-2,TRBV9,TGTGCCAGCAGCCCACGGACAGGGGGGATCTATGGCTACACCTTC,CASSPRTGGIYGYTF
NA,NA,TRBJ2-6,TRBV30,TGTGCCTGGAGCCCACCCGGGACCGCTGGGGCCAACGTCCTGACTTTC,CAWSPPGTAGANVLTF
NA,TRBD1,TRBJ1-2,TRBV4-3,TGCGCCAGCAGCCGCAATATGGGACAGAACTATGGCTACACCTTC,CASSRNMGQNYGYTF
NA,NA,TRBJ2-1,TRBV11-3,TGTGCCAGCAGCTTACACGACAATGAGCAGTTCTTC,CASSLHDNEQFF
once,NA,TRBJ2-3,TRBV10-2,TGCGCCAGCATTAGCGGACCGAGCACAGATACGCAGTATTTT,CASISGPSTDTQYF
NA,TRBD1,TRBJ1-2,TRBV10-3,TGTGCCATCACCACCGGGACAGGAACCTATGGCTACACCTTC,CAITTGTGTYGYTF
NA,NA,TRBJ2-1,TRBV5-1,TGCGCCAGCAGCTTGCGGGGGAGCGGTATTGAGCAGTTCTTC,CASSLRGSGIEQFF
NA,TRBD2,TRBJ2-7,TRBV5-1,TGCGCCAGCAGCTTGGTTCAAGCGGGACCTGTCTACGAGCAGTACTTC,CASSLVQAGPVYEQYF